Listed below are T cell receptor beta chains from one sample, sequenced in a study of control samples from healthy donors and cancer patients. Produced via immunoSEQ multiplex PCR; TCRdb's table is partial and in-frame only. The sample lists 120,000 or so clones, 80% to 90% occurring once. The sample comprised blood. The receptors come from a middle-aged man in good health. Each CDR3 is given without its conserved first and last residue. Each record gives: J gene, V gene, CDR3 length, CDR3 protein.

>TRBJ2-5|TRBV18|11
ASSPTRQETQY
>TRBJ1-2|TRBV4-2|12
ASSQEQVNYGYT
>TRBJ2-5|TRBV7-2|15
ASSLGRQGAQQETQY
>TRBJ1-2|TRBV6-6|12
ASSYGGQTYGYT
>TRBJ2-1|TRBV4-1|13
ASGQAGLPVNEQF
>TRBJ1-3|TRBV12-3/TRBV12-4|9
ASSHGNTIY
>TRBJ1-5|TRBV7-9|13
ASSLDGRSGQPQH
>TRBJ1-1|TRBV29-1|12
SVDNQGRRAEAF
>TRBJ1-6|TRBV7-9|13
ASIREGQDGSPLH
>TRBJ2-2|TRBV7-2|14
ASSLVHTRGTGELF
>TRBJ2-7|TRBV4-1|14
ASSPRGRAGIYEQY
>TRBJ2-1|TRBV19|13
ASSNVGLSYNEQF
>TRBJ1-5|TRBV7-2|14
ASSLAGGNSNQPQH
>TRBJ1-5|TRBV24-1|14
ATSDWDRENNQPQH
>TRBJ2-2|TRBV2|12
ASRVDTNTGELF
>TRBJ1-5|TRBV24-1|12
ATQDSRSNQPQH
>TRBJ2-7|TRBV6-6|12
ASSPDRTTYEQY
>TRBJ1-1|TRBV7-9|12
ASSLEGGITEAF
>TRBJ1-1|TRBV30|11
AWSPTANTEAF
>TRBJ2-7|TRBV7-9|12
ASSPPTGDWEQY
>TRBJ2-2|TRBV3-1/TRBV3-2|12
ASSQAGGTGELF
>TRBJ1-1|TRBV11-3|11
ASSLGVNTEAF
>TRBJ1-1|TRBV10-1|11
ASSSPGGTEAF
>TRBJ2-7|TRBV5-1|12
ASSLWDSSYEQY